This T cell receptor beta chain was captured by sequencing in a study of CD8 T cells in ankylosing spondylitis. Study results and caveats: What appeared characteristic of ankylosing spondylitis blood was a TCR beta motif of fewer than ten highly homologous variants.

MiXCR was run by TCRdb on the 5' RACE reads, yielding one entry per CDR3 protein. The table shows some 700,000 distinct CDR3 sequences, with around a fifth occurring only once. This clonotype was seen more than once but under ten times. Its cognate antigen is unknown. Specimen: blood, either unsorted or a sorted T cell fraction (not recorded which). The receptor was derived from a male donor with ankylosing spondylitis.

The CDR3 loop is CASSLEGLATEAFF. DNA for the CDR3: TGTGCCAGCAGTCTTGAGGGCCTGGCCACTGAAGCTTTCTTT. The chain has TRBV6-1 and TRBJ1-1; D gene unclear. The germline CDR1 and CDR2 sequences are MNHNS and SASEGT. V dropped 5 bases and J dropped 4 bases, with 14 bases sitting between them. CDR3 size: 14 residues.